The 16 T cell receptor beta chains below all came from one sample that was sequenced in a study of blood T cells in healthy people across ages. Using a J-beta primer mix together with a sample-barcoded 5' primer, a second PCR was run for about 6 to 12 cycles. TCRdb re-derived calls from the 5' RACE reads in MiXCR, one entry per CDR3 protein. The sample lists 550,000 to 700,000 distinct CDR3 sequences, 27% seen once, with around a sixth in the top ten. Sequenced sample: blood. The source is a woman aged 70 to 79 in good health.

This clonotype was seen more than once but under ten times. At one end the junction does not follow the germline gene, possibly because of a read error. This chain's CDR3 is CASSPGQGAGEAFF. CDR3 DNA sequence: TGCGCCAGCAGCCCGGGACAGGGGGCAGGTGAAGCTTTCTTT. This chain connects TRBV11-3 to TRBJ1-1; 12 bases fit TRBD1. Germline V lookup: CDR1 SGHNT, CDR2 YENEEA. CDR3 length: 14 amino acids.

This clonotype has a handful of counts. This rearrangement joins TRBV5-1 to TRBJ2-5; 12 bases map to TRBD2. Germline values: CDR1 SGHRS, CDR2 YFSETQ. The CDR3 contains 16 residues. Trimming cost V 4 bases and J 2 bases; bases outside gene matches: 6. CDR3 nucleotides: TGCGCCAGCAGCATTCGGACTAGCGGGGTGCAAGAGACCCAGTACTTC. It translates to CASSIRTSGVQETQYF.

The rearrangement joins TRBV20-1 to TRBJ2-5; D is uncertain. Germline V gene data show CDR1 as DFQATT and CDR2 as SNEGSKA (reference sequence). The CDR3 consists of 14 residues. V was trimmed by 6 bases and J by 5 bases, leaving 19 bases between them. The CDR3 reads CSAQLRLAQETQYF. CDR3 DNA sequence: TGCAGTGCCCAGCTACGGCTGGCCCAGGAGACCCAGTACTTC.

The chain is built from TRBV19 and TRBJ2-2; the match to TRBD1 covers 7 bases. CDR3 length: 17 amino acids. After removal of 2 bases from V and 7 bases from J, the junction contained 13 bases not matched to a gene. The germline gives CDR1 LNHDA, CDR2 SQIVND (reference sequence). This chain's CDR3 is CASSIRFGTRQGGELFF. As DNA, the CDR3 is TGTGCCAGTAGTATACGGTTCGGGACACGACAGGGCGGGGAGCTGTTTTTT.

The chain is built from TRBV4-1 and TRBJ2-3; perhaps TRBD1 as D (6 bases). In germline, CDR1 is MGHRA, CDR2 YSYEKL. Trimming removed 0 bases at V and 1 base at J, with 11 bases between. The CDR3 length is 16 residues. CDR3 region: CASSQDGKGGTDTQYF. CDR3 nucleotides: TGCGCCAGCAGCCAAGATGGGAAGGGGGGCACAGATACGCAGTATTTT.

V usage is TRBV20-1 and J usage is TRBJ1-4; no clear D gene. The CDR3 runs to 16 residues. Trimming pared 1 base from V and 0 bases from J, leaving 12 bases between. Germline lookup yields CDR1 DFQATT and CDR2 SNEGSKA (reference sequence). The CDR3 loop is CSARAVSPATNEKLFF. The CDR3 region has the DNA TGCAGTGCTAGAGCGGTATCCCCAGCAACTAATGAAAAACTGTTTTTT.

This chain connects TRBV4-3 to TRBJ2-1, with 9 bases lining up with TRBD2. The germline V gene has CDR1 LGHNA and CDR2 YSLEER. With 6 bases clipped from V and 0 bases from J, the junction kept 9 bases outside the gene matches. The CDR3 covers 17 residues. CDR3 protein: CASSQKASGNSYNEQFF. The CDR3 bases are TGCGCCAGCAGTCAAAAAGCTAGCGGGAACTCCTACAATGAGCAGTTCTTC.

The genes are TRBV6-2 or TRBV6-3 and TRBJ2-5; 7 positions agree with TRBD1. Germline CDR1 is MNHEY and CDR2 is SVGEGT. The J segment lost 3 bases and the V segment lost 8 bases, leaving 6 bases of the junction unmatched. The CDR3 consists of 13 residues. CDR3 protein: CASAWDSKETQYF. For the CDR3, the DNA is TGTGCCAGCGCCTGGGACAGCAAAGAGACCCAGTACTTC.

This clonotype was seen a handful of times. The chain combines TRBV7-8 with TRBJ2-5; 8 bases are a match to TRBD1. V lost 7 bases, J lost 5 bases, and 12 bases stayed unmatched. The CDR3 contains 15 residues. Germline CDR1 and CDR2: SGHVS and FQNEAQ. CDR3 amino acids: CASNFSRGQGETQYF. The DNA for the CDR3 is TGTGCCAGCAACTTTAGCAGGGGGCAAGGGGAGACCCAGTACTTC.

This clonotype came up many times. This sequence joins TRBV20-1 and TRBJ2-5; 8 nucleotides line up with TRBD1. The CDR3 loop spans 13 amino acids. V lost 6 bases to trimming and J lost 2 bases; unmatched junction nucleotides: 5. Germline assignment: CDR1 DFQATT and CDR2 SNEGSKA (reference sequence). The CDR3 sequence is CSATDRGQETQYF. In nucleotides, the CDR3 is TGCAGTGCAACCGACAGGGGACAAGAGACCCAGTACTTC.

The rearrangement uses TRBV24-1 and TRBJ2-5; 11 nucleotides line up with TRBD1. V was pared by 4 bases and J by 5 bases, with 5 bases of the junction left unmatched. This CDR3 has 15 amino acids. Looked up from germline, CDR1 is KGHDR and CDR2 is SFDVKD. Here the CDR3 DNA reads TGTGCCACCAGTGAAGGGACAGGGGGTCGGGAGACCCAGTACTTC. It encodes CATSEGTGGRETQYF.

The table lists this clonotype with a few counts. The chain joins TRBV6-2 or TRBV6-3 to TRBJ1-4; D is possibly TRBD1 (5 bases). Between the trimmed V and J ends, which lost 5 bases and 8 bases, there was a span of 12 bases. The CDR3 length is 13 residues. Germline values: CDR1 MNHEY, CDR2 SVGEGT. This CDR3 reads CASSRGTGEKLFF. The CDR3 DNA reads TGTGCCAGCAGTCGCGGGACCGGAGAAAAACTGTTTTTT.

This clonotype has more than one count but fewer than ten. V usage is TRBV29-1 and J usage is TRBJ1-5; D perhaps matches TRBD1 (6 bases). V was clipped by 4 bases and J by 5 bases, with 12 bases between them. Germline CDR1 is SQVTM and CDR2 is ANQGSEA. CDR3 length: 13 residues. CDR3 protein: CSVADSSDQPQHF. The CDR3 region has the DNA TGCAGCGTTGCGGACAGCTCGGATCAGCCCCAGCATTTT. Complete variable domain (other parts from reference TRBV29-1 and TRBJ1-5): SAVISQKPSRDICQRGTSLTIQCQVDSQVTMMFWYRQQPGQSLTLIATANQGSEATYESGFVIDKFPISRPNLTFSTLTVSNMSPEDSSIYLCSVADSSDQPQHFGDGTRLSIL.

At least ten counts were recorded for this clonotype. The CDR3 region is CASSLVGFGQGARNTEAFF. The DNA of the CDR3 is TGTGCCAGCAGCTTAGTCGGTTTCGGACAGGGGGCGAGGAACACTGAAGCTTTCTTT. The chain combines TRBV7-2 with TRBJ1-1, with TRBD1 matching 11 bases. Germline V CDR1 and CDR2: SGHTA, FQGNSA. This CDR3 is 19 amino acids long. Losses at the gene ends were 1 base for V and 1 base for J; bases not matched to a gene: 11.

This clonotype was picked up a small number of times. The rearrangement links TRBV18 to TRBJ2-7; either TRBD1 or TRBD2 may fit D (7 bases each). The CDR3 covers 15 residues. The V and J ends lost 3 bases and 6 bases respectively, with 18 bases between them. Germline loops: CDR1 KGHSH, CDR2 LQKENI. The CDR3: CASSPNPGGGTEQYF. As DNA, the CDR3 is TGTGCCAGCTCACCGAATCCAGGGGGAGGGACCGAGCAGTACTTC. Combining the CDR3 with reference TRBV18 and TRBJ2-7 gives the whole variable domain NAGVMQNPRHLVRRRGQEARLRCSPMKGHSHVYWYRQLPEEGLKFMVYLQKENIIDESGMPKERFSAEFPKEGPSILRIQQVVRGDSAAYFCASSPNPGGGTEQYFGPGTRLTVT.

This rearrangement joins TRBV6-2 or TRBV6-3 to TRBJ1-1, with a tentative D call TRBD1 (5 bases). Germline values: CDR1 MNHEY, CDR2 SVGEGT. This CDR3 region has 14 residues. V lost 2 bases, J lost 0 bases, and 7 bases lay in between. The CDR3 here is CASSYGQLNTEAFF. The CDR3 bases are TGTGCCAGCAGTTACGGACAACTGAACACTGAAGCTTTCTTT.